These T cell receptor beta chains were read from a single sample in a study of a mutant IDH1 vaccine in newly diagnosed glioma. Using immunoSEQ multiplex PCR, the repertoire was profiled, and TCRdb retains in-frame clones only, with some absent. The table has tens of thousands of clones, 70% to 80% seen once. The antigens for these receptors are not known. The starting material was PBMCs, obtained from a glioma patient whose treatment included an IDH1 peptide vaccine. The source is a man aged 35 to 55 with glioma. The conserved cysteine and the conserved F or W are not part of the CDR3 here. The order of the fields is CDR3 length, V gene, CDR3 protein.

CDR3 length: 11
V gene: TRBV30
CDR3 protein: AWSQDVNEKLF

CDR3 length: 13
V gene: TRBV2
CDR3 protein: ASSPPLRYNYGYT

CDR3 length: 12
V gene: TRBV10-1
CDR3 protein: ASSEDLAGNGYT

CDR3 length: 13
V gene: TRBV18
CDR3 protein: ASSPPRAAGNEQF

CDR3 length: 10
V gene: TRBV2
CDR3 protein: ASWISDYGYT

CDR3 length: 13
V gene: TRBV19
CDR3 protein: ASSLRLQEGIRYT

CDR3 length: 10
V gene: TRBV27
CDR3 protein: ASSSSGNEQF

CDR3 length: 13
V gene: TRBV5-6
CDR3 protein: ASSWGGGSRYGYT

CDR3 length: 11
V gene: TRBV6-5
CDR3 protein: ASRGTGVNTIY

CDR3 length: 13
V gene: TRBV2
CDR3 protein: ASTRQGSYQETQY

CDR3 length: 13
V gene: TRBV18
CDR3 protein: ASSPGTGTNQPQH

CDR3 length: 9
V gene: TRBV20-1
CDR3 protein: SARTYNEQF

CDR3 length: 13
V gene: TRBV18
CDR3 protein: ASSPGTDTSYEQY

CDR3 length: 16
V gene: TRBV5-5
CDR3 protein: ASSRAGQGPGASGEQY

CDR3 length: 13
V gene: TRBV27
CDR3 protein: ASSPREGIREKLF

CDR3 length: 13
V gene: TRBV7-3
CDR3 protein: ASSLMGQGNTEAF

CDR3 length: 12
V gene: TRBV10-3
CDR3 protein: AISGARDNQPQH

CDR3 length: 11
V gene: TRBV11-2
CDR3 protein: ASSLVIGRELF

CDR3 length: 14
V gene: TRBV19
CDR3 protein: ASSEASGAIQDTQY

CDR3 length: 13
V gene: TRBV6-1
CDR3 protein: ASSPREFWASEQY

CDR3 length: 15
V gene: TRBV5-6
CDR3 protein: ASSLYGLAGGYNEQF

CDR3 length: 10
V gene: TRBV29-1
CDR3 protein: SAEDRAYGYT

CDR3 length: 9
V gene: TRBV30
CDR3 protein: AWRRSYEQY

CDR3 length: 13
V gene: TRBV7-8
CDR3 protein: ASSLSAGGRSPLH

CDR3 length: 11
V gene: TRBV2
CDR3 protein: ASTSGQSYEQY

CDR3 length: 12
V gene: TRBV5-1
CDR3 protein: ASSAVLGSGEQY

CDR3 length: 12
V gene: TRBV6-1
CDR3 protein: ASSPAAGANVLT

CDR3 length: 12
V gene: TRBV5-4
CDR3 protein: ASSPGGLGETQY

CDR3 length: 11
V gene: TRBV18
CDR3 protein: ASSPDDNYGYT

CDR3 length: 12
V gene: TRBV7-8
CDR3 protein: ASSLRSEQKPQH

CDR3 length: 15
V gene: TRBV7-9
CDR3 protein: ASSLLARVEAGNTIY

CDR3 length: 11
V gene: TRBV29-1
CDR3 protein: SVRGLARPEQY

CDR3 length: 12
V gene: TRBV5-5
CDR3 protein: ASSFRGSDNEQF

CDR3 length: 14
V gene: TRBV29-1
CDR3 protein: SASSVGGGAVDEQF

CDR3 length: 11
V gene: TRBV2
CDR3 protein: ASSVGDGETQY

CDR3 length: 10
V gene: TRBV29-1
CDR3 protein: SVGGDSGFQY

CDR3 length: 13
V gene: TRBV27
CDR3 protein: ASSRYGRGDEKLF

CDR3 length: 13
V gene: TRBV19
CDR3 protein: ASNPDRGGTDTQY

CDR3 length: 14
V gene: TRBV7-8
CDR3 protein: ASSLAGRGRSYEQY

CDR3 length: 11
V gene: TRBV30
CDR3 protein: AWSEGIGETQY

CDR3 length: 12
V gene: TRBV6-6
CDR3 protein: ASSSPGGFHEQY

CDR3 length: 13
V gene: TRBV25-1
CDR3 protein: ASSEQGWYQETQY

CDR3 length: 10
V gene: TRBV29-1
CDR3 protein: SVPQGKGGYT

CDR3 length: 10
V gene: TRBV13
CDR3 protein: ASSLGDETQY

CDR3 length: 11
V gene: TRBV5-6
CDR3 protein: ASSLGAGDEQF

CDR3 length: 14
V gene: TRBV9
CDR3 protein: ASSVGLALAGETQY

CDR3 length: 14
V gene: TRBV19
CDR3 protein: ASSAFRTGRNSPLH

CDR3 length: 12
V gene: TRBV27
CDR3 protein: ASRAGGFLNEQY

CDR3 length: 12
V gene: TRBV7-9
CDR3 protein: ASQGWTVQETQY

CDR3 length: 11
V gene: TRBV6-5
CDR3 protein: ASRVSGANVLT

CDR3 length: 14
V gene: TRBV5-4
CDR3 protein: ASSGGRGGRQETQY

CDR3 length: 11
V gene: TRBV7-2
CDR3 protein: ASSPHGTSEQY

CDR3 length: 14
V gene: TRBV5-4
CDR3 protein: ASSLRYSDRGDTQY

CDR3 length: 10
V gene: TRBV7-2
CDR3 protein: ASSPSTYEQY

CDR3 length: 12
V gene: TRBV28
CDR3 protein: ASRAGGRLGELF

CDR3 length: 14
V gene: TRBV10-1
CDR3 protein: ASSRDIPSNTGELF

CDR3 length: 11
V gene: TRBV19
CDR3 protein: ASSINKGAEQY

CDR3 length: 12
V gene: TRBV27
CDR3 protein: ASGWSTGVYGYT

CDR3 length: 12
V gene: TRBV10-3
CDR3 protein: AISVSTGQGGYT

CDR3 length: 15
V gene: TRBV5-6
CDR3 protein: ASSFWSRGDYNSPLH